Presented here are 32 T cell receptor beta chains from one specimen sequenced in a study of CXCR3-negative and CXCR3-positive naive CD8 T cells (dated by TCRdb to between 2019 and 2020). Sequencing was performed on a NextSeq 550. The Human TCR Profiling Kit (MiLaboratory) was used to make UMI-labeled 5' RACE TRB cDNA libraries. After reprocessing by TCRdb, each CDR3 protein sequence is one entry, and no DNA is given. The sample's table covers thousands of distinct CDR3 sequences. The top ten hold roughly 1.5% of the sample. The sequenced sample was naive CXCR3- CD8+ T cells from blood. Per the publication, the cell subset or site label means: CD45RO-CCR7+CD27+CD95- naive CD8+ T cells lacking CXCR3 (TNR3-). All receptors derive from a human donor in good health. Some clones in this sample may be carry-over from other donors' samples.

This clonotype is deemed medium-sized by its frequency. The chain uses TRBV18 and TRBJ1-5; the TRBD1 assignment by TCRdb is unverifiable without DNA. Germline V lookup: CDR1 KGHSH, CDR2 LQKENI. The CDR3 is 15 residues long. The CDR3 is CASSYDRGLYQPQHF.

This chain connects TRBV5-1 to TRBJ2-7; there is no DNA to check the TCRdb D call of TRBD1. CDR1 SGHRS and CDR2 YFSETQ come from the germline V gene. The CDR3 has 14 residues. The CDR3 here is CASSFPGQDYEQYF.

The gene calls are TRBV5-1 and TRBJ2-1; without DNA, the TCRdb call of TRBD2 cannot be checked. This CDR3 is 15 amino acids long. The germline gives CDR1 SGHRS, CDR2 YFSETQ. This CDR3 is CASTDGTSGSDEQFF.

This clonotype is classed as medium-sized by frequency. The chain combines TRBV7-9 with TRBJ2-7. Germline V CDR1 and CDR2: SEHNR, FQNEAQ (reference sequence). This CDR3 has 11 amino acids. The CDR3 region is CASCDAHEQYF.

The V gene is TRBV15, the J gene TRBJ2-1. CDR3 length: 13 amino acids. Germline V gene data show CDR1 as LNHNV and CDR2 as YYDKDF (reference sequence). The CDR3 loop is CATSRDRGHEQFF.

Considering frequency, this clonotype is medium-sized. J is TRBJ2-3 and V is TRBV6-5. The CDR3 is 15 residues long. Per the germline V gene, CDR1 is MNHEY and CDR2 is SVGAGI. This chain's CDR3 is CASSYSSGYTDTQYF.

By frequency, this clonotype is medium-sized. J is TRBJ2-6 and V is TRBV7-9; TCRdb picks TRBD1, but there is no DNA to check that call. The CDR3 has 14 amino acids. CDR1 is SEHNR and CDR2 is FQNEAQ in the germline V gene (reference sequence). The CDR3 loop is CASSTGQVLNVLTF.

This clonotype ranks as medium-sized in terms of frequency. V is TRBV12-3 or TRBV12-4 and J is TRBJ2-7; the TCRdb D gene call, TRBD1, has no DNA to confirm it. The CDR3 spans 14 residues. The CDR3 protein is CASSPRLDPYEQYF.

This clonotype is called medium-sized based on its frequency. J is TRBJ2-7 and V is TRBV2. Germline CDR1 and CDR2: SNHLY and FYNNEI. CDR3 length: 14 residues. Here the CDR3 reads CASLTGRESYEQYF.

This clonotype ranks as medium-sized (0.01 to 0.1%) in terms of frequency. The chain joins TRBV5-1 to TRBJ2-2. Per the germline V gene, CDR1 is SGHRS and CDR2 is YFSETQ. The CDR3 is 12 residues long. CDR3 in amino acids: CASSSRTGELFF.

V gene TRBV5-1 combines with J gene TRBJ2-7; the D gene TCRdb calls, TRBD1, cannot be checked with no DNA. Germline loops: CDR1 SGHRS, CDR2 YFSETQ. This CDR3 is 16 amino acids long. The CDR3 here is CASSLASDSLHYEQYF.

Its frequency marks this clonotype as medium-sized. V usage is TRBV7-9 and J usage is TRBJ1-1; TCRdb lists TRBD1, though no DNA is available to test this call. CDR3 length equals 13 residues. Per germline, CDR1 SEHNR and CDR2 FQNEAQ (reference sequence). CDR3 protein: CASSRTENTEAFF.

V is TRBV2 and J is TRBJ2-2; no DNA is available, so the TRBD2 call from TCRdb remains unchecked. This CDR3 contains 15 residues. Germline V gene lookup returns CDR1 SNHLY and CDR2 FYNNEI. The CDR3 sequence: CASSDPGGPTGELFF.

Frequency places this clonotype as medium-sized. The V call is TRBV10-3, the J call TRBJ2-1; the TCRdb call, TRBD1, lacks DNA for checking. CDR1 is ENHRY and CDR2 is SYGVKD in the germline V gene. The CDR3 is 12 residues long. CDR3: CATRQGANEQFF.

The V gene is TRBV3-1, the J gene TRBJ1-2; TCRdb returns TRBD1, unconfirmable since there is no DNA. The V gene's germline CDR1 is LGHDT and CDR2 YNNKEL (reference sequence). The CDR3 is 13 residues long. CDR3: CASSPGQGYGYTF. The complete variable domain, with remaining parts taken from reference TRBV3-1 and TRBJ1-2, reads DTAVSQTPKYLVTQMGNDKSIKCEQNLGHDTMYWYKQDSKKFLKIMFSYNNKELIINETVPNRFSPKSPDKAHLNLHINSLELGDSAVYFCASSPGQGYGYTFGSGTRLTVV.

J is TRBJ2-3 and V is TRBV11-2; the TCRdb D gene call, TRBD2, has no DNA to confirm it. The CDR3 spans 14 residues. Germline CDR1 and CDR2: SGHAT and FQNNGV. The CDR3 is CASSLVLKREALYF.

The chain combines TRBV29-1 with TRBJ2-1; without DNA, the TCRdb call of TRBD1 cannot be checked. The germline V gene encodes CDR1 SQVTM and CDR2 ANQGSEA. This CDR3 is built from 12 residues. This chain's CDR3 is CSVPLRGDEQFF.

The rearrangement links TRBV29-1 to TRBJ2-7; TCRdb selects TRBD1, and the lack of DNA leaves this call unchecked. This CDR3 has 14 residues. Germline CDR1 reads SQVTM; CDR2 reads ANQGSEA. CDR3 residues: CSASTGISSYEQYF.

This chain joins TRBV4-1 and TRBJ1-4; with no DNA, the TCRdb D assignment of TRBD1 cannot be verified. Germline CDR1 MGHRA, CDR2 YSYEKL. The length of the CDR3 is 15 residues. This CDR3 is CASSQEGTGDEKLFF.

CDR3 residues: CASSRSGTGGETQYF. This sequence joins TRBV7-3 and TRBJ2-5; TCRdb proposes TRBD1, but this gene call is untestable without DNA. Germline CDR1 and CDR2: SGHTA and FQGTGA. The CDR3 is 15 amino acids.

According to its frequency, this clonotype is medium-sized. The chain carries TRBV21-1 and TRBJ2-1; no DNA is available, so the TRBD1 call from TCRdb remains unchecked. TRBV21-1 is a pseudogene locus. The CDR3 totals 18 residues. This CDR3 reads CASSKSRQGGKLYNEQFF.

The chain uses TRBV6-2 or TRBV6-3 and TRBJ2-5. This CDR3 comprises 15 residues. Germline V lookup: CDR1 MNHEY, CDR2 SVGEGT. The chain's CDR3 is CASSLTLRPQETQYF.

In terms of frequency, this clonotype is medium-sized. CDR3 residues: CASSIDHGGARTDTQYF. V gene TRBV19 combines with J gene TRBJ2-3; with no DNA, the TCRdb D assignment of TRBD2 cannot be verified. Looked up from germline, CDR1 is LNHDA and CDR2 is SQIVND (reference sequence). The CDR3 loop spans 17 amino acids.

This clonotype shows up as medium-sized by frequency. The chain is built from TRBV18 and TRBJ1-2. The CDR3 loop spans 14 amino acids. CDR1 is KGHSH and CDR2 is LQKENI in the germline V gene. The CDR3 protein is CASSPGSFDYGYTF.

Its frequency marks this clonotype as medium-sized (0.01 to 0.1%). The CDR3 is CASSLSLAGGAEQYF. The chain combines TRBV28 with TRBJ2-7; TCRdb lists TRBD2, though no DNA is available to test this call. The CDR3 runs to 15 residues. Looked up from germline, CDR1 is MDHEN and CDR2 is SYDVKM.

The genes are TRBV3-1 and TRBJ2-1; no DNA is available, so the TRBD2 call from TCRdb remains unchecked. The length of the CDR3 is 15 residues. Germline CDR1 LGHDT, CDR2 YNNKEL (reference sequence). This chain's CDR3 is CASSQDTSGRNEQFF.

Judged by frequency, this clonotype is medium-sized. This chain links TRBV29-1 with TRBJ2-3; no DNA is available, so the TRBD2 call from TCRdb remains unchecked. This CDR3 comprises 11 residues. CDR1 is SQVTM, CDR2 ANQGSEA, per germline. CDR3 loop: CSIGEADTQYF.

The rearrangement links TRBV6-2 or TRBV6-3 to TRBJ2-7. CDR1 is MNHEY, CDR2 SVGEGT, per germline. The CDR3 totals 11 residues. The CDR3 loop is CARSYATEQYF.

The chain recombines TRBV21-1 with TRBJ2-7; TCRdb returns TRBD1, unconfirmable since there is no DNA. TRBV21-1 is a pseudogene segment. The CDR3 runs to 12 residues. CDR3: CASRGQGPEQYF.

This clonotype is called medium-sized based on its frequency. V and J are TRBV29-1 and TRBJ1-2. Germline CDR1 SQVTM, CDR2 ANQGSEA. CDR3 size: 11 residues. Here the CDR3 reads CSVAANYGYTF.

The chain employs TRBV27 and TRBJ2-1; TCRdb outputs TRBD2, but without DNA this stays unchecked. The length of the CDR3 is 16 residues. From germline, CDR1 is MNHEY and CDR2 SMNVEV (reference sequence). CDR3 sequence: CASSSLAGVGYNEQFF.

The V gene is TRBV7-9, the J gene TRBJ1-2; TCRdb's D call of TRBD1 is untestable without DNA. This CDR3 has 17 residues. Germline V CDR1 and CDR2: SEHNR, FQNEAQ (reference sequence). CDR3 sequence reads: CASSTTKDRVANYGYTF. Full variable domain (outside the CDR3, taken from reference TRBV7-9 and TRBJ1-2): DTGVSQNPRHKITKRGQNVTFRCDPISEHNRLYWYRQTLGQGPEFLTYFQNEAQLEKSRLLSDRFSAERPKGSFSTLEIQRTEQGDSAMYLCASSTTKDRVANYGYTFGSGTRLTVV.